The 24 T cell receptor beta chains below all came from one sample that was sequenced in a study of T cell responses to AZD1222 COVID-19 vaccine (dated by TCRdb to 2020 to 2023). The time point label here, explained by the study, means: baseline before first vaccination. Libraries were built with the immunoSEQ multiplex PCR assay. TCRdb retrieved this table from immuneACCESS and kept in-frame rearrangements only. Not all clones are present; in checked studies, unresolved V genes account for under half, and no reason is known for the remainder. This sample gives 120,000 or so clones in total; 85% to 90% of them show up just once. Approximately 28% of the sample belongs to the ten largest clones. Sequences were derived from peripheral blood, sampled on day 0 of AZD1222 vaccination. Every receptor here comes from an adult in good health.

V and J are TRBV28 and TRBJ1-1; D remains unclear. The V gene lost 6 bases and the J gene lost 1 base, with 12 bases spanning the gap. This CDR3 spans 14 amino acids. CDR1 MDHEN and CDR2 SYDVKM come from the germline V gene. The DNA for the CDR3 is TGTGCCAGCAGCCAGATGCCTGCGAACACTGAAGCTTTCTTT. Protein product: CASSQMPANTEAFF.

This rearrangement joins TRBV18 to TRBJ2-1, with D tentatively TRBD1 (7 bases). The germline V and J ends were trimmed by 5 bases and 15 bases, with 17 bases remaining between them. The germline gives CDR1 KGHSH, CDR2 LQKENI. The CDR3 is 12 amino acids. The CDR3 DNA sequence: TGTGCCAGCTCAACAGGGGACGGGGGCGTGTTCTTC. Its protein product is CASSTGDGGVFF.

V gene TRBV7-3 combines with J gene TRBJ2-1; D is uncertain. V gave up 4 bases and J gave up 8 bases, with 12 bases separating them. Germline values: CDR1 SGHTA, CDR2 FQGTGA. The CDR3 is 13 amino acids. In DNA, the CDR3 is TGTGCCAGCAGCTCAGTTTTCAGCGATGAGCAGTTCTTC. Translated: CASSSVFSDEQFF.

The chain couples TRBV19 to TRBJ1-5; weak D call: TRBD1 (6 bases). The CDR3 totals 16 residues. Trimming shortened V by 7 bases and J by 2 bases, and 18 bases separated the two germline ends. Germline CDR1 is LNHDA and CDR2 is SQIVND (reference sequence). The DNA of the CDR3 is TGTGCCAGTACTAACCCACAGGGCTTGGGCAATCAGCCCCAGCATTTT. Translated: CASTNPQGLGNQPQHF.

The chain is built from TRBV18 and TRBJ1-3, with a possible D match to TRBD1 (5 bases). The CDR3 runs to 14 residues. The ends were cut back, 6 bases at V and 1 base at J, with 10 bases in the middle. Germline V gives CDR1 KGHSH, CDR2 LQKENI. The CDR3: CASSTGESGNTIYF. The CDR3 DNA follows: TGTGCCAGCTCGACGGGGGAATCTGGAAACACCATATATTTT.

The V and J genes are TRBV27 and TRBJ2-3, with a weak D call TRBD2 (6 bases). Germline assignment: CDR1 MNHEY and CDR2 SMNVEV (reference sequence). The CDR3 is 14 residues long. The V end was cut by 0 bases, the J end by 6 bases, with 10 bases between. CDR3 DNA: TGTGCCAGCAGTTTATCGTGGGGGAGGGATACGCAGTATTTT. Translation gives CASSLSWGRDTQYF.

This clone appeared a single time. The rearrangement uses TRBV6-5 and TRBJ1-1; D gene unclear. CDR3 length equals 15 residues. Trimming left V 2 bases short and J 3 bases short, with 13 bases between. Germline V lookup: CDR1 MNHEY, CDR2 SVGAGI. In DNA form, the CDR3 reads TGTGCCAGCAGTTACGTCGCAGTTGGGGACACTGAAGCTTTCTTT. Protein: CASSYVAVGDTEAFF.

The chain uses TRBV3-1 (or the pseudogene TRBV3-2) and TRBJ2-1, with 7 positions matching TRBD2. The trim removed 2 bases at V and 0 bases at J, leaving 10 bases unmatched. CDR1 and CDR2 from the germline V gene are LGHDT and YNNKEL (reference sequence). The CDR3 contains 18 residues. This CDR3 is CASSQSGGSTFSYNEQFF. Here the CDR3 DNA reads TGTGCCAGCAGCCAATCGGGGGGTAGTACATTCTCCTACAATGAGCAGTTCTTC.

The chain employs TRBV12-5 and TRBJ2-6; D uncertain. Trimming took off 1 base at V and 2 bases at J, with 6 bases between the two ends. This CDR3 has 15 residues. The germline CDR1 and CDR2 sequences are LGHNT and FRNRAP. This CDR3 reads CASGLGLAGANVLTF. The CDR3 DNA follows: TGTGCTAGTGGTTTGGGGTTGGCTGGGGCCAACGTCCTGACTTTC. Together with reference TRBV12-5 and TRBJ2-6, the CDR3 gives the full variable domain: DARVTQTPRHKVTEMGQEVTMRCQPILGHNTVFWYRQTMMQGLELLAYFRNRAPLDDSGMPKDRFSAEMPDATLATLKIQPSEPRDSAVYFCASGLGLAGANVLTFGAGSRLTVL.

This clone was seen more than once but under ten times. The V and J genes are TRBV19 and TRBJ1-4, with a weak D call TRBD1 (5 bases). The V and J ends lost 3 bases and 8 bases respectively, with 16 bases between them. The germline CDR1 and CDR2 sequences are LNHDA and SQIVND (reference sequence). The CDR3 runs 15 residues. The CDR3 nucleotides are TGTGCCAGTAGTATGCGGGCAGGGAGGAGAGAAAAACTGTTTTTT. Its protein product is CASSMRAGRREKLFF. Filled out from reference TRBV19 and TRBJ1-4, the complete variable domain reads DGGITQSPKYLFRKEGQNVTLSCEQNLNHDAMYWYRQDPGQGLRLIYYSQIVNDFQKGDIAEGYSVSREKKESFPLTVTSAQKNPTAFYLCASSMRAGRREKLFFGSGTQLSVL.

This clone was counted a single time. CDR3 region: CASSSTGGRSSYEQYF. CDR3 nucleotide sequence: TGTGCCAGCAGCTCGACGGGCGGGAGGAGCTCCTACGAGCAGTACTTC. The chain is built from TRBV7-8 and TRBJ2-7; 8 bases agree with TRBD2. Germline V gene data show CDR1 as SGHVS and CDR2 as FQNEAQ. The CDR3 is 16 residues long. The V segment lost 4 bases and the J segment 0 bases; nucleotides outside the gene matches: 8.

J is TRBJ1-5 and V is TRBV5-6, with D uncertain. V was cut by 0 bases and J by 3 bases, with 7 bases left in between. CDR1 and CDR2 from the germline V gene are SGHDT and YYEEEE. The CDR3 totals 14 residues. The CDR3 nucleotides are TGTGCCAGCAGCTTGGGCACCTACAATCAGCCCCAGCATTTT. Translation gives CASSLGTYNQPQHF.

The rearrangement uses TRBV5-8 and TRBJ2-5; the D is unclear. Trimming pared 2 bases from V and 2 bases from J, leaving 7 bases between. CDR1 is SGHTS, CDR2 YDEGEE, per germline. The CDR3 contains 13 residues. The CDR3 reads CASSFPPQETQYF. The CDR3 DNA reads as TGTGCCAGCAGCTTCCCACCTCAAGAGACCCAGTACTTC.

This chain connects TRBV11-2 to TRBJ1-5; D is ambiguous. CDR3 size: 16 residues. Germline-derived CDR1 and CDR2 are SGHAT and FQNNGV. V lost 5 bases, J lost 3 bases, and 17 bases lay in between. The CDR3 DNA follows: TGTGCCAGCAGCCCCGGGGTCTCTACGAACAATCAGCCCCAGCATTTT. This encodes CASSPGVSTNNQPQHF.

The chain has TRBV7-3 and TRBJ2-5; D is uncertain. V was clipped by 2 bases and J by 2 bases, with 6 bases between them. Germline CDR1 and CDR2: SGHTA and FQGTGA. This CDR3 has 13 amino acids. The CDR3 coding sequence is TGTGCCAGCAGCTTAGGCCGGCAAGAGACCCAGTACTTC. It is translated as CASSLGRQETQYF.

The count of this clone is one. V gene TRBV6-5 combines with J gene TRBJ1-5; no clear D. The CDR3 runs 11 residues. Between the trimmed V and J ends, which lost 10 bases and 7 bases, there was a span of 11 bases. From germline, CDR1 is MNHEY and CDR2 SVGAGI. The CDR3 spells CATSRSQPQHF. The CDR3 DNA reads TGTGCCACTAGTAGGAGCCAGCCCCAGCATTTT.

The rearrangement joins TRBV6-5 to TRBJ2-7; 11 nucleotides align to TRBD2. The CDR3 is 15 residues long. V was clipped by 5 bases and J by 2 bases; unmatched bases: 5. Germline CDR1 MNHEY, CDR2 SVGAGI. The CDR3 spells CASSPPLAGAYEQYF. CDR3 in DNA: TGTGCCAGCAGTCCGCCACTAGCGGGAGCCTACGAGCAGTACTTC.

This clone was seen only once. CDR3 loop: CASSSQGYEQYF. The CDR3 DNA follows: TGTGCCAGCAGTTCCCAGGGCTACGAGCAGTACTTC. The chain is built from TRBV6-5 and TRBJ2-7; D is perhaps TRBD1 (5 bases). V was trimmed by 4 bases and J by 3 bases, leaving 7 bases between them. This CDR3 has 12 residues. Germline V CDR1 and CDR2: MNHEY, SVGAGI.

V usage is TRBV30 and J usage is TRBJ1-2; no reliable D call. V shed 7 bases and J shed 8 bases, with 23 bases lying between them. The CDR3 length is 14 residues. Germline assignment: CDR1 GTSNPN and CDR2 SVGIG (reference sequence). CDR3 nucleotides: TGTGCCTTAACCGGGCCGACGGTGGTGGAAGGCTACACCTTC. Its translation is CALTGPTVVEGYTF.

The chain employs TRBV6-2 or TRBV6-3 and TRBJ1-5, with a tentative D call TRBD1 (5 bases). The CDR3 contains 17 residues. V dropped 0 bases and J dropped 5 bases, with 17 bases sitting between them. Germline CDR1 MNHEY, CDR2 SVGEGT. CDR3 region: CASSYSMTLAGYQPQHF. The CDR3 bases are TGTGCCAGCAGTTACTCGATGACCTTGGCAGGGTATCAGCCCCAGCATTTT.

The chain combines TRBV2 with TRBJ2-7; 9 positions match TRBD1. The germline gives CDR1 SNHLY, CDR2 FYNNEI. The length of the CDR3 is 14 residues. V lost 3 bases and J lost 5; bases outside the gene matches: 5. The CDR3 reads CASSDPGTGNEQYF. The DNA for the CDR3 is TGTGCCAGCAGTGACCCCGGGACAGGGAACGAGCAGTACTTC. The full variable domain, its missing parts supplied by reference TRBV2 and TRBJ2-7, is EPEVTQTPSHQVTQMGQEVILRCVPISNHLYFYWYRQILGQKVEFLVSFYNNEISEKSEIFDDQFSVERPDGSNFTLKIRSTKLEDSAMYFCASSDPGTGNEQYFGPGTRLTVT.

This chain joins TRBV7-8 and TRBJ1-1, with D tentatively TRBD1 (5 bases). In germline, CDR1 is SGHVS, CDR2 FQNEAQ. V dropped 5 bases and J dropped 1 base, with 11 bases sitting between them. CDR3 length: 14 amino acids. Here the CDR3 reads CASSEGLQNTEAFF. The DNA of the CDR3 is TGTGCCAGCAGCGAGGGACTACAGAACACTGAAGCTTTCTTT.

The chain recombines TRBV19 with TRBJ2-1; the D is unclear. Trimming stripped 3 bases from V and 9 bases from J, with 9 bases between. Germline V gives CDR1 LNHDA, CDR2 SQIVND (reference sequence). The CDR3 contains 12 residues. The CDR3 loop reads CASSMIPSEQFF. The CDR3, as DNA: TGTGCCAGTAGTATGATCCCTAGTGAGCAGTTCTTC.

The chain is built from TRBV3-1 (or the pseudogene TRBV3-2) and TRBJ2-2; D remains ambiguous. Trimming took 0 bases from V and 0 from J, leaving 8 bases between them. The germline V gene encodes CDR1 LGHDT and CDR2 YNNKEL (reference sequence). This CDR3 has 16 residues. The CDR3 loop reads CASSQELRANTGELFF. In DNA, the CDR3 is TGTGCCAGCAGCCAAGAACTAAGGGCGAACACCGGGGAGCTGTTTTTT.